This record looks at one TCR beta chain sequence and its context. The data are from a study of blood T cell repertoires in COVID-19. Overall study: Samples taken during acute and convalescent COVID-19 were collected in the United States, Italy and Spain.

The CDR3 spans 15 residues. CDR1 and CDR2 (germline): KGHSH, LQKENI. The V gene end was trimmed by 5 bases and the J gene end by 10 bases; junction bases not matched to a gene: 6. Here immunoSEQ multiplex PCR was the method, and the copy in TCRdb shows in-frame clones only, minus some. Here the sample spans about 70,000 clones, about 91% being singletons. The sample comprised peripheral blood. The chain recombines TRBV18 with TRBJ2-1, with 15 bases lining up with TRBD2. The source of this sequence is a woman in her seventies with acute or convalescent COVID-19. CDR3 nucleotides: TGTGCCAGCTCAACCGGACTAGCGGGGGGGCTGGAGCAGTTCTTC. Its protein is CASSTGLAGGLEQFF.